These 10 T cell receptor beta chains share one sample of origin, sequenced in a study of shared clonotypes between healthy human individuals. Only in-frame clones appear in the TCRdb table, and some are missing; sequencing was by immunoSEQ multiplex PCR. The table lists approximately 2,000,000 clones, around 93% of them singletons, with about 1.6% in the top ten. Naive-designated CD8 cells lacked CD45RO, were positively enriched for CCR7, and omitted terminally differentiated effector memory CD45RA+ cells. Sequencing input: naive CD8+ T cells from PBMCs. All receptors come from a man aged 18 to 35 in good health. Some clones in this sample may be carry-over from other donors' samples.

As to this clone: This specimen includes other DNA sequences encoding the same CDR3. This chain connects TRBV28 to TRBJ1-2; tentative D call: TRBD1 (5 bases). The CDR3 consists of 14 residues. The ends were cut back, 5 bases at V and 1 base at J, with 11 bases in the middle. Germline values: CDR1 MDHEN, CDR2 SYDVKM. CDR3 sequence (DNA): TGTGCCAGCAGTCTTAGGGGTGGTAACTATGGCTACACCTTC. It codes for CASSLRGGNYGYTF.

This sequence joins TRBV27 and TRBJ1-2; D is perhaps TRBD1 (6 bases). The CDR3 covers 15 residues. V dropped 2 bases and J dropped 8 bases, with 18 bases sitting between them. Germline V gene sequence: CDR1 MNHEY, CDR2 SMNVEV (reference sequence). The CDR3 DNA reads TGTGCCAGCAGTTTAGTAGGACAGACCAGCGGGGGCTACACCTTC. Its protein product is CASSLVGQTSGGYTF.

The V gene is TRBV10-1, the J gene TRBJ2-7; 10 positions agree with TRBD2. Germline V lookup: CDR1 WNHNN, CDR2 SYGVQD (reference sequence). The V and J ends lost 3 bases and 4 bases, in that order; junction bases with no gene match: 3. This CDR3 region has 14 residues. The CDR3, as DNA: TGCGCCAGCAGTGACGGGACTAGCGTATACGAGCAGTACTTC. This sequence encodes CASSDGTSVYEQYF.

In its sample, this clone was seen once. V gene TRBV7-8 combines with J gene TRBJ1-1, with TRBD1 identical over 9 bases. The CDR3 contains 15 residues. Looked up from germline, CDR1 is SGHVS and CDR2 is FQNEAQ. V trimming: 1 base; J trimming: 5 bases; junction bases outside the gene matches: 5. The CDR3 spells CASSLVRQGGTEAFF. The CDR3 region has the DNA TGTGCCAGCAGCTTAGTTCGACAGGGGGGGACTGAAGCTTTCTTT. The entire variable domain, with the rest obtained from reference TRBV7-8 and TRBJ1-1, is as follows: GAGVSQSPRYKVAKRGQDVALRCDPISGHVSLFWYQQALGQGPEFLTYFQNEAQLDKSGLPSDRFFAERPEGSVSTLKIQRTQQEDSAVYLCASSLVRQGGTEAFFGQGTRLTVV.

The chain joins TRBV6-6 to TRBJ2-1; the D is unclear. V was shortened by 0 bases and J by 8 bases, with 14 bases between the two germline ends. The V gene's germline CDR1 is MNHNY and CDR2 SVGAGI (reference sequence). This CDR3 is built from 15 residues. CDR3 nucleotides: TGTGCCAGCAGTTACTCAGTTTCGGAGTGGGATGAGCAGTTCTTC. It translates to CASSYSVSEWDEQFF.

Regarding this clone: Other DNA sequences in this sample translate to the same CDR3. The CDR3, as DNA: TGTGCCAGTAGTCCCAGAGGGGCAACTAATGAAAAACTGTTTTTT. Protein: CASSPRGATNEKLFF. The chain combines TRBV19 with TRBJ1-4, with D possibly TRBD1 on 5 matching bases. Germline V gene sequence: CDR1 LNHDA, CDR2 SQIVND (reference sequence). Trimming shortened V by 5 bases and J by 0 bases, and 10 bases separated the two germline ends. This CDR3 region has 15 residues.

The chain couples TRBV9 to TRBJ2-1; 7 bases are a match to TRBD2. V lost 0 bases and J lost 7; bases outside the gene matches: 7. The CDR3 contains 15 residues. Per the germline V gene, CDR1 is SGDLS and CDR2 is YYNGEE. The CDR3: CASSVGGGPSNEQFF. CDR3 sequence (DNA): TGTGCCAGCAGCGTAGGGGGAGGGCCTTCGAATGAGCAGTTCTTC.

This chain uses TRBV7-6 with TRBJ2-7, with 7 bases aligning to TRBD2. The junction had 8 bases not matched to a gene; V was cut back by 3 bases and J by 6 bases. CDR3 length: 14 amino acids. Germline V gives CDR1 SGHVS, CDR2 FNYEAQ. The CDR3 region is CASSFRDYPLEQYF. The CDR3 nucleotides are TGTGCCAGCAGCTTCCGGGACTACCCTCTCGAGCAGTACTTC.

A remark on this clone: This sample also contains other DNA sequences that code for the same CDR3. The rearrangement links TRBV27 to TRBJ2-7, with D perhaps assigned TRBD1 or TRBD2 (5 bases each). Deletions cut 5 bases from V and 0 bases from J, with 14 bases between. CDR1 is MNHEY and CDR2 is SMNVEV in the germline V gene (reference sequence). The CDR3 is 15 amino acids. The CDR3 spells CASSPGTGSSYEQYF. The CDR3 DNA follows: TGTGCCAGCAGTCCCGGGACGGGAAGCTCCTACGAGCAGTACTTC.

V and J are TRBV5-5 and TRBJ1-1; D unresolved. The V and J ends lost 1 base and 1 base respectively, with 11 bases between them. CDR3 length: 15 amino acids. Germline CDR1 is SGHKS and CDR2 is YYEKEE (reference sequence). The CDR3 loop is CASSLKVGKNTEAFF. CDR3 bases: TGTGCCAGCAGCTTGAAGGTGGGGAAGAACACTGAAGCTTTCTTT.